Here is one TCR beta chain with its context. Its antigen is undetermined. Over several immunoSEQ plates, each subset's genomic DNA was distributed in even portions. Sequencing used immunoSEQ multiplex PCR; TCRdb keeps in-frame clones, though not all of them. The sample shows 2 million to 2.5 million clones, 95% of them seen only once. This sample is drawn from a study of shared clonotypes between healthy human individuals. Overall study: Donor ages ranged 18 to 49 years: two women, a few men. Per donor, three plates held CD4 naive cells, three held CD4 memory, two held CD8 naive and one held CD8 memory.

Notes on the study in general: Owing to a small donor count, the genetic and exposure-history diversity represented was limited.

CDR1 is LNHDA, CDR2 SQIVND, per germline (reference sequence). The J segment lost 2 bases and the V segment lost 4 bases, leaving 9 bases of the junction unmatched. The length of the CDR3 is 16 residues. What was sequenced was naive CD4+ T cells sorted from blood. Specified subset: CD45RA+ positively selected. The receptor was isolated from a man aged 18-30 years in good health. This rearrangement joins TRBV19 to TRBJ1-2; 8 bases align to TRBD1. For the CDR3, the DNA is TGTGCCAGTAGTACCAGGGGGCCTTCTGCCAACTATGGCTACACCTTC. Translation: CASSTRGPSANYGYTF.